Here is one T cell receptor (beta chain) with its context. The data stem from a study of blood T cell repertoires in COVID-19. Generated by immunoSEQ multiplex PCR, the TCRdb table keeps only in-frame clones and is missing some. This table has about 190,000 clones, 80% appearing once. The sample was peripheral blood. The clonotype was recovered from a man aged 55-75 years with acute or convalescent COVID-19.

In nucleotides, the CDR3 is TGTGCCAGCTCACCACAGGACAGGGAAGGCACTGAAGCTTTCTTT. Protein sequence: CASSPQDREGTEAFF. The rearrangement joins TRBV18 to TRBJ1-1, with TRBD1 matching over 8 bases. Germline assignment: CDR1 KGHSH and CDR2 LQKENI. After removal of 1 base from V and 4 bases from J, the junction contained 5 bases not matched to a gene. The CDR3 is 15 amino acids.